The 25 T cell receptor beta chains presented below share a single source sample, sequenced in a study of shared clonotypes between healthy human individuals (dated by TCRdb to 2018 to 2021). Libraries were built with the immunoSEQ multiplex PCR assay. TCRdb re-hosts the immuneACCESS table, in-frame sequences only. Its copies lack some clones; in the studies checked, an unresolved V gene accounts for under half of them, and the cause for the rest is not known. Across this sample there are 500,000 to 650,000 clones, with around 78% seen only once. The top ten clonotypes cover approximately 12% of the sample. The source material was PBMCs. The receptor source for this set is a middle-aged woman in good health. Some clones in this sample may be carry-over from other donors' samples.

This chain uses TRBV2 with TRBJ2-2; TRBD2 matches 12 bases. Losses at the gene ends were 8 bases for V and 1 base for J; bases not matched to a gene: 2. Germline-derived CDR1 and CDR2 are SNHLY and FYNNEI. The CDR3 loop spans 15 amino acids. The DNA of the CDR3 is TGTGCCAGCGGGGGACTAGCGGGGAACACCGGGGAGCTGTTTTTT. Residues: CASGGLAGNTGELFF.

The chain joins TRBV6-5 to TRBJ2-5; D is unresolved. The DNA end favors TRBJ2-7, so the J call may be wrong. The germline V gene has CDR1 MNHEY and CDR2 SVGAGI. The length of the CDR3 is 13 residues. CDR3 region: CASRPTDSYEQYF. CDR3 nucleotide sequence: TGTGCCAGCAGGCCCACAGATTCCTACGAGCAGTACTTC.

This rearrangement joins TRBV10-3 to TRBJ1-6; D not resolved. The germline gives CDR1 ENHRY, CDR2 SYGVKD. This CDR3 spans 12 amino acids. Deletions cut 10 bases from V and 7 bases from J, with 11 bases between. The CDR3 here is CATTLGNSPLHF. As DNA, the CDR3 is TGTGCCACAACCCTGGGAAATTCACCCCTCCACTTT.

The genes are TRBV7-2 and TRBJ2-1; D may match TRBD1 or TRBD2 (6 bases each). Deletions cut 1 base from V and 3 bases from J, with 10 bases between. Germline CDR1 is SGHTA and CDR2 is FQGNSA. The CDR3 is 15 amino acids. The chain's CDR3 is CASSLEQGLYNEQFF. The CDR3 DNA sequence: TGTGCCAGCAGCTTAGAACAGGGACTCTACAATGAGCAGTTCTTC.

V is TRBV6-8 and J is TRBJ2-7; D remains ambiguous. Trimming removed 5 bases from V and 1 base from J, with 6 bases in between. Germline lookup yields CDR1 MNHGY and CDR2 SAAAGT. The CDR3 extends over 12 amino acids. The CDR3 is CASSRKSYEQYF. The CDR3 DNA is TGTGCCAGCAGTCGGAAGTCCTACGAGCAGTACTTC.

This clone was detected only once. J is TRBJ1-4 and V is TRBV28; TRBD1 is a possible D gene (5 bases). Deletions cut 4 bases from V and 8 bases from J, with 17 bases between. The length of the CDR3 is 15 residues. Germline CDR1 reads MDHEN; CDR2 reads SYDVKM. The DNA for the CDR3 is TGTGCCAGCAGTTCACAGACAGACGGGGAGGAAAAACTGTTTTTT. It specifies CASSSQTDGEEKLFF.

J is TRBJ1-1 and V is TRBV5-1; D possibly corresponds to TRBD1 (5 bases). From germline, CDR1 is SGHRS and CDR2 YFSETQ. The CDR3 spans 15 residues. V was pared by 4 bases and J by 1 base, with 14 bases between. Here the CDR3 DNA reads TGCGCCAGCAGCAATACCGGGACGCCGAACACTGAAGCTTTCTTT. It encodes CASSNTGTPNTEAFF. Using reference TRBV5-1 and TRBJ1-1 for the parts outside the CDR3, the full variable domain is KAGVTQTPRYLIKTRGQQVTLSCSPISGHRSVSWYQQTPGQGLQFLFEYFSETQRNKGNFPGRFSGRQFSNSRSEMNVSTLELGDSALYLCASSNTGTPNTEAFFGQGTRLTVV.

The chain joins TRBV7-2 to TRBJ2-4; the D gene is possibly TRBD2 (6 bases). V was cut by 1 base and J by 2 bases, with 15 bases left in between. Germline CDR1 reads SGHTA; CDR2 reads FQGNSA. CDR3 size: 17 residues. The CDR3 DNA reads as TGTGCCAGCAGCTTAGAAAGTGGAGGGTGGTCCAAAAACATTCAGTACTTC. This encodes CASSLESGGWSKNIQYF. Filled out from reference TRBV7-2 and TRBJ2-4, the complete variable domain reads GAGVSQSPSNKVTEKGKDVELRCDPISGHTALYWYRQSLGQGLEFLIYFQGNSAPDKSGLPSDRFSAERTGGSVSTLTIQRTQQEDSAVYLCASSLESGGWSKNIQYFGAGTRLSVL.

Points on this clone: A far larger clone lies a single base away; this is likely a read error. The same CDR3 is also encoded by other DNA sequences in this sample. The chain combines TRBV2 with TRBJ2-7; 11 bases are a match to TRBD2. V shed 10 bases and J 4 bases; nucleotides not matched to a gene: 12. Germline loops: CDR1 SNHLY, CDR2 FYNNEI. CDR3 length equals 15 residues. This CDR3 is CATPGASGRSYEQYF. DNA for the CDR3: TGTGCCACACCCGGGGCTAGCGGGAGGTCATACGAGCAGTACTTC. Variable domain in full (rest from reference TRBV2 and TRBJ2-7): EPEVTQTPSHQVTQMGQEVILRCVPISNHLYFYWYRQILGQKVEFLVSFYNNEISEKSEIFDDQFSVERPDGSNFTLKIRSTKLEDSAMYFCATPGASGRSYEQYFGPGTRLTVT.

J is TRBJ1-1 and V is TRBV5-8; possibly TRBD1 for D (5 bases). Looked up from germline, CDR1 is SGHTS and CDR2 is YDEGEE. The length of the CDR3 is 15 residues. V was cut by 3 bases and J by 1 base, with 13 bases left in between. The CDR3 DNA follows: TGTGCCAGCAGCTCCGGGGGGGGGAGGAACACTGAAGCTTTCTTT. Translation: CASSSGGGRNTEAFF.

The genes are TRBV21-1 and TRBJ1-3. TRBV21-1 constitutes a pseudogene. This CDR3 has 15 amino acids. CDR3 protein: CASSKVPGLRNTIYF. Written as DNA, the CDR3 is TGTGCCAGCAGCAAAGTCCCGGGTCTGCGAAACACCATATATTTT.

This chain connects TRBV10-3 to TRBJ2-1; 9 bases fit TRBD1. Trimming removed 2 bases from V and 1 base from J; junction bases left unmatched: 3. The germline CDR1 and CDR2 sequences are ENHRY and SYGVKD. This CDR3 has 16 amino acids. The CDR3 loop is CAISEPGQGSYNEQFF. As DNA, the CDR3 is TGTGCCATCAGTGAGCCTGGACAGGGGTCCTACAATGAGCAGTTCTTC.

The J gene is TRBJ1-1, the V gene TRBV6-5, with D uncertain. V lost 4 bases to trimming and J lost 5 bases, with 5 bases between them. Germline lookup yields CDR1 MNHEY and CDR2 SVGAGI. The CDR3 spans 11 residues. The CDR3 here is CASSSGTEAFF. The CDR3 DNA sequence: TGTGCCAGCAGTTCGGGTACTGAAGCTTTCTTT.

The chain links TRBV9 to TRBJ1-2; no firm D call. The germline V and J ends were trimmed by 4 bases and 4 bases, with 14 bases remaining between them. Germline V CDR1 and CDR2: SGDLS, YYNGEE. The CDR3 has 14 residues. In DNA, the CDR3 is TGTGCCAGCAGCCCGGGGTCGTACGCCTATGGCTACACCTTC. It is translated as CASSPGSYAYGYTF.

The chain has TRBV10-3 and TRBJ2-7, with 10 positions matching TRBD2. V lost 4 bases, J lost 3 bases, and 3 bases stayed unmatched. The CDR3 has 14 amino acids. Germline values: CDR1 ENHRY, CDR2 SYGVKD. CDR3 coding DNA: TGTGCCATCAGTGGACTAGCGGGTTTCTACGAGCAGTACTTC. It specifies CAISGLAGFYEQYF.

This chain links TRBV28 with TRBJ2-5, with 8 nucleotides matching TRBD2. V lost 10 bases and J lost 5; bases outside the gene matches: 15. The CDR3 has 15 amino acids. CDR1 and CDR2 (germline): MDHEN, SYDVKM. The CDR3 DNA is TGTGCCACCGGGGGGGCGGGAGAGAGGAGTGAGACCCAGTACTTC. It is translated as CATGGAGERSETQYF.

This clone has a single count. The V gene is TRBV4-3, the J gene TRBJ2-7, with 10 bases aligning to TRBD1. V dropped 4 bases and J dropped 5; count of bases not matched to a gene: 5. The CDR3 has 14 residues. Germline-derived CDR1 and CDR2 are LGHNA and YSLEER. CDR3 sequence reads: CASSRGTGEDEQYF. The CDR3 nucleotides read TGCGCCAGCAGCCGGGGGACAGGGGAAGACGAGCAGTACTTC.

The chain couples TRBV5-1 to TRBJ1-3, with TRBD1 as a possible D gene (6 bases). Trimming took 4 bases from V and 0 from J, leaving 11 bases between them. CDR1 is SGHRS and CDR2 is YFSETQ in the germline V gene. CDR3 length equals 15 residues. This CDR3 is CASSIGTNSGNTIYF. In DNA, the CDR3 is TGCGCCAGCAGCATAGGGACAAACTCTGGAAACACCATATATTTT.

This CDR3 is CASHERTGTNQPQHF. In nucleotides, the CDR3 is TGTGCCAGTCACGAACGGACAGGGACAAATCAGCCCCAGCATTTT. The rearrangement joins TRBV6-1 to TRBJ1-5, with TRBD1 matching over 8 bases. The V gene's germline CDR1 is MNHNS and CDR2 SASEGT. This CDR3 spans 15 amino acids. J was trimmed by 4 bases and V by 9 bases; bases with no gene match: 11.

The V call is TRBV6-1, the J call TRBJ2-7, with 7 bases lining up with TRBD2. V gave up 5 bases and J gave up 6 bases; unmatched junction bases: 19. Per germline, CDR1 MNHNS and CDR2 SASEGT. The CDR3 consists of 17 residues. This CDR3 reads CASSQGAHYAGESEQYF. CDR3 bases: TGTGCCAGCAGTCAAGGGGCCCACTATGCGGGGGAGTCCGAGCAGTACTTC.

This clone has a single count. The chain recombines TRBV18 with TRBJ2-7; D ambiguous. Germline values: CDR1 KGHSH, CDR2 LQKENI. Deletions cut 6 bases from V and 4 bases from J, with 22 bases between. This CDR3 comprises 16 residues. The CDR3 sequence is CASSREQLFNPYEQYF. In DNA form, the CDR3 reads TGTGCCAGCTCCCGAGAACAGCTTTTCAATCCATACGAGCAGTACTTC.

The V and J genes are TRBV7-2 and TRBJ1-2; 7 positions agree with TRBD1. Germline assignment: CDR1 SGHTA and CDR2 FQGNSA. The junction had 7 bases not matched to a gene; V was cut back by 1 base and J by 5 bases. CDR3 size: 15 residues. CDR3 in DNA: TGTGCCAGCAGCTTAGAAGGGGGCGTTTCATATGGCTACACCTTC. Translating gives CASSLEGGVSYGYTF.

This chain connects TRBV9 to TRBJ1-1; TRBD1 matches at 8 bases. The CDR3 consists of 14 residues. V shed 4 bases, J shed 4 bases, and the junction held 6 bases outside the gene matches. Germline V lookup: CDR1 SGDLS, CDR2 YYNGEE. The CDR3 DNA is TGTGCCAGCAGCTATCAGGGGGCGGGCACTGAAGCTTTCTTT. Amino acids: CASSYQGAGTEAFF.

The rearrangement links TRBV28 to TRBJ1-4; D is undetermined. With 6 bases removed from V and 0 bases from J, the gap between germline ends came to 11 bases. The CDR3 totals 15 residues. CDR1 MDHEN and CDR2 SYDVKM come from the germline V gene. CDR3 sequence: CASSPKGATNEKLFF. In DNA form, the CDR3 reads TGTGCCAGCAGCCCGAAGGGTGCAACTAATGAAAAACTGTTTTTT.

The sample holds many counts of this clone. The chain uses TRBV30 and TRBJ1-6; D perhaps matches TRBD1 (5 bases). Trimming removed 5 bases at V and 7 bases at J, with 15 bases between. Germline lookup yields CDR1 GTSNPN and CDR2 SVGIG (reference sequence). This CDR3 comprises 14 residues. Written as DNA, the CDR3 is TGTGCCTGGCAGGTGGGGACCGAGAATTCACCCCTCCACTTT. Residues: CAWQVGTENSPLHF.